These 32 T cell receptor beta chains originate from one sample sequenced in a study of somatic mutations in cytotoxic T cells in rheumatoid arthritis. Here immunoSEQ multiplex PCR was the method, and the copy in TCRdb shows in-frame clones only, minus some. The repertoire holds about 11,000 clones, with 70% to 85% as singletons. The material sequenced was CD8+ T cells sorted from blood. These receptors were collected from a middle-aged woman in good health.

This clone occurred a few times. This chain uses TRBV6-1 with TRBJ1-5; D is undetermined. The germline CDR1 and CDR2 sequences are MNHNS and SASEGT. The CDR3 consists of 13 residues. Trimming removed 6 bases at V and 2 bases at J, with 8 bases between. The CDR3 here is CASSTNGNQPQHF. The CDR3 coding sequence is TGTGCCAGCAGCACTAATGGCAATCAGCCCCAGCATTTT.

The DNA of the CDR3 is TGTGCCAGCAGCTTGACAGGGAGCTCCTACGAGCAGTACTTC. Its protein is CASSLTGSSYEQYF. V gene TRBV7-2 combines with J gene TRBJ2-7; 7 nucleotides align to TRBD1. V was pared by 3 bases and J by 0 bases, with 2 bases of the junction left unmatched. The CDR3 covers 14 residues. The V gene's germline CDR1 is SGHTA and CDR2 FQGNSA.

The chain carries TRBV27 and TRBJ1-1; no definite D call. From germline, CDR1 is MNHEY and CDR2 SMNVEV (reference sequence). Between the trimmed V and J ends, which lost 7 bases and 1 base, there was a span of 10 bases. The CDR3 totals 13 residues. For the CDR3, the DNA is TGTGCCAGCATCGGACGGTCGAACACTGAAGCTTTCTTT. It translates to CASIGRSNTEAFF.

This clone came up once. The genes are TRBV6-6 and TRBJ1-1; tentative D call: TRBD1 (6 bases). Between the trimmed V and J ends, which lost 2 bases and 5 bases, there was a span of 18 bases. The CDR3 is 16 residues long. From germline, CDR1 is MNHNY and CDR2 SVGAGI (reference sequence). CDR3 coding DNA: TGTGCCAGCAGTTACCTCGGGGGGGGCGGTGGGACTGAAGCTTTCTTT. As protein: CASSYLGGGGGTEAFF.

This clone was seen once. The chain has TRBV5-1 and TRBJ2-1, with 8 bases identical to TRBD2. Trimming removed 2 bases from V and 10 bases from J; junction bases left unmatched: 11. The germline V gene has CDR1 SGHRS and CDR2 YFSETQ. CDR3 length: 15 residues. CDR3 nucleotide sequence: TGCGCCAGCAGCTTTGCCAGCGGGGGCATGGGGGAGCAGTTCTTC. Translation gives CASSFASGGMGEQFF.

The V call is TRBV30, the J call TRBJ2-3; perhaps TRBD2 as D (6 bases). This CDR3 is 15 amino acids long. V was clipped by 0 bases and J by 0 bases, with 10 bases between them. Germline assignment: CDR1 GTSNPN and CDR2 SVGIG (reference sequence). CDR3 sequence (DNA): TGTGCCTGGAGTGTACTAGCCTCTAGCACAGATACGCAGTATTTT. Its translation: CAWSVLASSTDTQYF.

The chain uses TRBV29-1 and TRBJ2-7, with TRBD2 identical over 7 bases. Germline V lookup: CDR1 SQVTM, CDR2 ANQGSEA. After removal of 4 bases from V and 2 bases from J, the junction contained 5 bases not matched to a gene. The CDR3 runs 13 residues. In DNA, the CDR3 is TGCAGCGTTGTCCTGGGAGGGACCTACGAGCAGTACTTC. It translates to CSVVLGGTYEQYF.

The rearrangement links TRBV5-1 to TRBJ2-7; possible D gene TRBD1, 6 bases. This CDR3 has 15 amino acids. The germline V gene encodes CDR1 SGHRS and CDR2 YFSETQ. The V end was cut by 1 base, the J end by 0 bases, with 11 bases between. CDR3: CASSLSQGNSYEQYF. CDR3 DNA: TGCGCCAGCAGCTTGTCTCAGGGGAACTCCTACGAGCAGTACTTC.

CDR3 sequence reads: CASSLGMGGDYGYTF. The CDR3 DNA sequence: TGTGCCAGCAGCTTAGGGATGGGGGGAGACTATGGCTACACCTTC. The chain is built from TRBV11-2 and TRBJ1-2, with D possibly TRBD1 on 5 matching bases. Germline assignment: CDR1 SGHAT and CDR2 FQNNGV. The ends were cut back, 1 base at V and 3 bases at J, with 12 bases in the middle. The CDR3 length is 15 residues.

The chain is built from TRBV19 and TRBJ1-1; a possible D gene is TRBD1 (5 bases). Trimming took off 4 bases at V and 4 bases at J, with 7 bases between the two ends. Germline CDR1 LNHDA, CDR2 SQIVND (reference sequence). This CDR3 contains 12 residues. The CDR3 bases are TGTGCCAGTAGTAGGGGACTCACTGAAGCTTTCTTT. Protein sequence: CASSRGLTEAFF.

The genes are TRBV5-5 and TRBJ2-3; D is unresolved. V dropped 0 bases and J dropped 5 bases, with 7 bases sitting between them. Per germline, CDR1 SGHKS and CDR2 YYEKEE (reference sequence). The CDR3 has 13 residues. The DNA of the CDR3 is TGTGCCAGCAGCTTGGGACGCCTAGATACGCAGTATTTT. Its protein product is CASSLGRLDTQYF.

The chain combines TRBV7-3 with TRBJ2-3; D is perhaps TRBD2 (6 bases). CDR1 and CDR2 (germline): SGHTA, FQGTGA. The CDR3 has 15 amino acids. V was pared by 1 base and J by 7 bases, with 15 bases between. This CDR3 reads CASSLSPGGMNTQYF. The CDR3 DNA sequence: TGTGCCAGCAGCTTAAGCCCTGGGGGGATGAATACGCAGTATTTT.

This clone was counted between two and nine times. The J gene is TRBJ1-1, the V gene TRBV30, with 10 bases that match TRBD1. The germline V gene has CDR1 GTSNPN and CDR2 SVGIG (reference sequence). This CDR3 has 17 residues. V gave up 4 bases and J gave up 1 base; unmatched junction bases: 12. This CDR3 reads CAWTTDRGRAANTEAFF. The CDR3 coding sequence is TGTGCCTGGACCACGGACAGGGGGAGAGCTGCGAACACTGAAGCTTTCTTT.

This clone was counted a few times. The chain links TRBV7-9 to TRBJ2-3, with 7 bases matching TRBD2. V trimming: 4 bases; J trimming: 4 bases; junction bases outside the gene matches: 2. This CDR3 is built from 13 residues. Per the germline V gene, CDR1 is SEHNR and CDR2 is FQNEAQ (reference sequence). CDR3 residues: CASSYGGADTQYF. The CDR3 region has the DNA TGTGCCAGCAGCTATGGGGGGGCAGATACGCAGTATTTT.

The chain links TRBV7-3 to TRBJ2-1; D is unresolved. V lost 4 bases, J lost 5 bases, and 15 bases lay in between. CDR3 length: 15 residues. The germline V gene has CDR1 SGHTA and CDR2 FQGTGA. CDR3 nucleotides: TGTGCCAGCAGCTCCACCCTGGCCAGAAACAATGAGCAGTTCTTC. The encoded protein is CASSSTLARNNEQFF.

This chain joins TRBV9 and TRBJ2-3; 9 bases fit TRBD2. This CDR3 has 14 amino acids. Unmatched junction bases numbered 2, after V lost 2 bases and J lost 4 bases. Germline CDR1 reads SGDLS; CDR2 reads YYNGEE. The CDR3 is CASSVGGRADTQYF. CDR3 sequence (DNA): TGTGCCAGCAGCGTTGGCGGGAGGGCAGATACGCAGTATTTT.

The chain recombines TRBV2 with TRBJ2-1; 8 bases line up with TRBD2. Germline CDR1 is SNHLY and CDR2 is FYNNEI. This CDR3 spans 13 amino acids. V was pared by 2 bases and J by 6 bases, with 0 bases of the junction left unmatched. Here the CDR3 DNA reads TGTGCCAGCAGTGAACGGGGGGGCAATGAGCAGTTCTTC. Amino acids: CASSERGGNEQFF.

This clone was seen a few times. The V and J genes are TRBV2 and TRBJ2-7; no definite D call. Trimming shortened V by 4 bases and J by 4 bases, and 2 bases separated the two germline ends. The CDR3 runs 10 residues. Germline CDR1 and CDR2: SNHLY and FYNNEI. The CDR3 reads CASSVYEQYF. CDR3 nucleotide sequence: TGTGCCAGCAGTGTGTACGAGCAGTACTTC.

The V gene is TRBV5-5, the J gene TRBJ1-5; no firm D call. V was pared by 0 bases and J by 1 base, with 8 bases between. CDR3 size: 15 residues. Germline loops: CDR1 SGHKS, CDR2 YYEKEE (reference sequence). Written as DNA, the CDR3 is TGTGCCAGCAGCTTGGCGGGGTGGAGCAATCAGCCCCAGCATTTT. Residues: CASSLAGWSNQPQHF.

This chain joins TRBV5-6 and TRBJ2-5; TRBD2 aligns across 12 bases. The CDR3 runs 18 residues. V lost 1 base, J lost 3 bases, and 10 bases stayed unmatched. CDR1 is SGHDT, CDR2 YYEEEE, per germline. CDR3 sequence (DNA): TGTGCCAGCAGCTTGTCGATGCTAGCGGGGGGGGATAAAGAGACCCAGTACTTC. It yields the protein CASSLSMLAGGDKETQYF.

CDR3 region: CASSLRDVPNTEAFF. The CDR3 nucleotides are TGTGCCAGCAGTCTGCGGGACGTACCGAACACTGAAGCTTTCTTT. The chain combines TRBV6-6 with TRBJ1-1; a weak D match, TRBD1 (5 bases). V dropped 5 bases and J dropped 1 base, with 14 bases sitting between them. Germline CDR1 MNHNY, CDR2 SVGAGI (reference sequence). This CDR3 is built from 15 residues.

The chain employs TRBV7-8 and TRBJ2-1; TRBD2 aligns across 11 bases. V lost 5 bases to trimming and J lost 4 bases; unmatched junction nucleotides: 4. The V gene's germline CDR1 is SGHVS and CDR2 FQNEAQ. The length of the CDR3 is 15 residues. CDR3 amino acids: CASSAGTSGYNEQFF. DNA of the CDR3: TGTGCCAGCAGCGCCGGGACTAGCGGATACAATGAGCAGTTCTTC.

The V gene is TRBV27, the J gene TRBJ1-1; D is unresolved. The CDR3 runs to 13 residues. The V and J ends lost 10 bases and 2 bases respectively, with 14 bases between them. The germline CDR1 and CDR2 sequences are MNHEY and SMNVEV (reference sequence). The CDR3 region has the DNA TGTGCCACCTCGTTATGGGCTAACACTGAAGCTTTCTTT. Translation gives CATSLWANTEAFF.

The chain uses TRBV11-2 and TRBJ1-2; 8 nucleotides match TRBD1. V was pared by 6 bases and J by 4 bases, with 4 bases of the junction left unmatched. The CDR3 is 13 amino acids. CDR1 SGHAT and CDR2 FQNNGV come from the germline V gene. The CDR3 DNA reads TGTGCCAGCAGTCTAGGACAGGGCTATGGCTACACCTTC. Its translation: CASSLGQGYGYTF.

V usage is TRBV7-9 and J usage is TRBJ2-7; the D gene could be TRBD1 or TRBD2 (5 bases each). The CDR3 totals 14 residues. V was pared by 3 bases and J by 2 bases, with 11 bases between. The germline V gene encodes CDR1 SEHNR and CDR2 FQNEAQ (reference sequence). CDR3 coding DNA: TGTGCCAGCAGCTTTAGGGACCTCGCCTACGAGCAGTACTTC. It specifies CASSFRDLAYEQYF.

V and J are TRBV4-2 and TRBJ1-2; tentatively, D is TRBD1 (5 bases). Trimming stripped 0 bases from V and 2 bases from J, with 10 bases between. The CDR3 contains 15 residues. Germline V gene lookup returns CDR1 LGHNA and CDR2 YNFKEQ. As DNA, the CDR3 is TGTGCCAGCAGCCAAGATTACGGGGCGAACTATGGCTACACCTTC. Residues: CASSQDYGANYGYTF.

The rearrangement uses TRBV4-2 and TRBJ2-1; 7 nucleotides line up with TRBD2. Germline-derived CDR1 and CDR2 are LGHNA and YNFKEQ. The CDR3 spans 17 residues. Trimming at V came to 2 bases and at J to 7 bases, leaving 14 bases not matched to a gene. In nucleotides, the CDR3 is TGTGCCAGCAGCCAATCGGACCTTCGGACTAGGAGTAATGAGCAGTTCTTC. As protein: CASSQSDLRTRSNEQFF.

The V call is TRBV28, the J call TRBJ1-4, with D possibly TRBD1 on 6 matching bases. The CDR3 spans 13 residues. V lost 5 bases, J lost 6 bases, and 10 bases lay in between. Germline lookup yields CDR1 MDHEN and CDR2 SYDVKM. The CDR3 nucleotides are TGTGCCAGCAGTCCAGGGACACATGAAAAACTGTTTTTT. As protein: CASSPGTHEKLFF.

V usage is TRBV7-2 and J usage is TRBJ1-1; D may be TRBD1 (6 bases). Deletions cut 1 base from V and 5 bases from J, with 14 bases between. The CDR3 length is 15 residues. Looked up from germline, CDR1 is SGHTA and CDR2 is FQGNSA. The CDR3 loop is CASSLGVGARTEAFF. The CDR3 DNA is TGTGCCAGCAGCTTAGGGGTGGGGGCGAGGACTGAAGCTTTCTTT.

The chain couples TRBV7-2 to TRBJ1-3, with 9 bases fitting TRBD1. Germline assignment: CDR1 SGHTA and CDR2 FQGNSA. This CDR3 has 19 amino acids. The trim removed 5 bases at V and 3 bases at J, leaving 17 bases unmatched. The CDR3, as DNA: TGTGCCAGCAGCACCCACACCGGGACAGGGTACGGGGTTGGAAACACCATATATTTT. Translating gives CASSTHTGTGYGVGNTIYF.

The chain employs TRBV15 and TRBJ1-4, with a weak D call TRBD1 (5 bases). Germline CDR1 is LNHNV and CDR2 is YYDKDF (reference sequence). The CDR3 runs 14 residues. V shed 5 bases and J shed 13 bases, with 20 bases lying between them. DNA for the CDR3: TGTGCCACCAGCCCCCTAATGGGAGGGAGGGGACTGTTTTTT. Encoded protein: CATSPLMGGRGLFF. Combining the CDR3 with reference TRBV15 and TRBJ1-4 gives the whole variable domain DAMVIQNPRYQVTQFGKPVTLSCSQTLNHNVMYWYQQKSSQAPKLLFHYYDKDFNNEADTPDNFQSRRPNTSFCFLDIRSPGLGDTAMYLCATSPLMGGRGLFFGSGTQLSVL.

In this sample, this clone turned up a few times. V is TRBV2 and J is TRBJ2-1, with TRBD1 matching 9 bases. The CDR3 is made up of 14 amino acids. J lost 5 bases, V lost 6 bases, and 5 bases had no gene match. Germline V gene data show CDR1 as SNHLY and CDR2 as FYNNEI. The CDR3 here is CASRGQGGHNEQFF. CDR3 nucleotide sequence: TGTGCCAGCAGGGGACAGGGCGGCCACAATGAGCAGTTCTTC.